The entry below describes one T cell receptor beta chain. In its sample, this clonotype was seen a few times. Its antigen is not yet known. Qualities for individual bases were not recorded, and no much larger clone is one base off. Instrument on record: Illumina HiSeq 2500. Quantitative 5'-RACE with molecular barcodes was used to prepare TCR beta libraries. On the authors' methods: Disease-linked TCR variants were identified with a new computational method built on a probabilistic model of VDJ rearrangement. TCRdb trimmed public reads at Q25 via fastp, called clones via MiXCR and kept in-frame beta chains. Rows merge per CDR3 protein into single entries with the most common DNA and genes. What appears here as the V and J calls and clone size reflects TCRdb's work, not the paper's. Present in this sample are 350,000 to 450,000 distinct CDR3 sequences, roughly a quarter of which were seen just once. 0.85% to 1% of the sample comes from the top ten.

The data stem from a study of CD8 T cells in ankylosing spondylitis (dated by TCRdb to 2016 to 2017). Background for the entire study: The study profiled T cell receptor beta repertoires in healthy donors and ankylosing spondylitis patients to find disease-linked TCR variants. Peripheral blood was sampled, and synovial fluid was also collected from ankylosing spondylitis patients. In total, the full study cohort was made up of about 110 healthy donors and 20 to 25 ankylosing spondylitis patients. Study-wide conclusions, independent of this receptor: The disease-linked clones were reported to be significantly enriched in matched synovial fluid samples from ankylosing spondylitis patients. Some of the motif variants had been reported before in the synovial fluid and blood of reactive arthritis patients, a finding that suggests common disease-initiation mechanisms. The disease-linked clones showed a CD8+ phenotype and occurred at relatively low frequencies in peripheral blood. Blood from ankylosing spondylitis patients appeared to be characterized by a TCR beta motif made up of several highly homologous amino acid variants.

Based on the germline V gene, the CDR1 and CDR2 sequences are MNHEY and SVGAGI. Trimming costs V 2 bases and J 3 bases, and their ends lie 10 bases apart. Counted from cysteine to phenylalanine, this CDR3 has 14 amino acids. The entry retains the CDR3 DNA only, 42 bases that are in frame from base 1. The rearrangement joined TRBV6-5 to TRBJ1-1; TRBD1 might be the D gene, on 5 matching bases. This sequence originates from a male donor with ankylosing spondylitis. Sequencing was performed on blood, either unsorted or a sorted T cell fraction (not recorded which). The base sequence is TGTGCCAGCAGTTACGGGCAGGGCCACACTGAAGCTTTCTTT. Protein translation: CASSYGQGHTEAFF.